This TCR beta chain appears in the sequencing data of a study of neurological immune-mediated disorders. Study-level points and caveats: None of the CDR3 amino acid sequences of expanded clones recurred across subjects, suggesting private repertoires in all groups. Neither clinical nor MRI features were associated with the multiple sclerosis repertoire cluster. One cluster of related CDR3 sequences contained, by phylogenetic grouping, the repertoires of 18 of 34 multiple sclerosis patients and formed a possible signature.

The cDNA was synthesized by means of template-switch 5'RACE, which was carried out with 10-nucleotide random UMIs. TCRdb called the 5' RACE reads again in MiXCR, with one record for every CDR3 protein. Among under 70,000 distinct CDR3 sequences listed, 3% to 4.5% were seen once. Germline-derived CDR1 and CDR2 are SQVTM and ANQGSEA. The CDR3 totals 14 residues. The V and J ends lost 0 bases and 1 base respectively, with 10 bases between them. This clonotype was found many times. Its target is unknown. The sample consisted of PBMCs. V is TRBV29-1 and J is TRBJ2-7; D unclear. The origin of this receptor is a woman under 40 with multiple sclerosis. The CDR3 sequence is CSVEDHSGSYEQYF. CDR3 sequence (DNA): TGCAGCGTTGAAGATCATTCAGGTTCCTACGAGCAGTACTTC.